This T cell receptor (beta chain) was recovered during a study of early T cells in non-severe SARS-CoV-2 infection. For the study at large: The study sequenced bulk RNA from unsorted whole blood, with chains unpaired. Whole-study results and caveats: Lookups in VDJdb leaned toward anti-spike CD8 responses and missed private and CD4 specificities.

The protocol attached unique molecular identifiers to individual cDNA molecules. TCRdb passed the 5' RACE reads through MiXCR, listing each CDR3 protein once. The sample holds 50,000 or so distinct CDR3 sequences, about 4% seen once. Germline V CDR1 and CDR2: MDHEN, SYDVKM. This CDR3 is 16 amino acids long. The V gene lost 6 bases and the J gene lost 1 base, with 16 bases spanning the gap. This clonotype was detected many times. Its antigen remains unknown. Sequencing used whole blood. This receptor was identified in an adult who was a healthcare worker with PCR-confirmed SARS-CoV-2 infection or an uninfected control (not recorded which). The V gene is TRBV28, the J gene TRBJ2-4; D possibly corresponds to TRBD2 (7 bases). CDR3 sequence: CASRPGGGEAKNIQYF. DNA for the CDR3: TGTGCCAGCAGGCCGGGGGGCGGGGAGGCCAAAAACATTCAGTACTTC.